The clone carrying this TCR beta chain showed up just a few times. The target antigen is unknown. This specimen comes from a study of T cells after posttransplantation cyclophosphamide. Overall study findings and caveats: Later post-transplant blood repertoires were often dominated by donor CD8+ memory clones. TRB clonality was highly associated with recipient CMV seropositivity and reactivation.

V shed 3 bases, J shed 5 bases, and the junction held 13 bases outside the gene matches. CDR3 length equals 16 residues. Germline CDR1 is SGDLS and CDR2 is YYNGEE. Assay used: immunoSEQ multiplex PCR; TCRdb lists only in-frame clones, some missing. This table holds around 13,000 clones with no singletons; the top ten claim 25% to 30%. Busulfan-fludarabine conditioning, marrow transplant, and cyclophosphamide on days +3 and +4 were administered. The chain employs TRBV9 and TRBJ1-2; TRBD1 aligns across 7 bases. The starting material was PBMCs, obtained after allogeneic stem cell transplant with posttransplant cyclophosphamide. This TCR was recovered from a female patient in her 40s who received an allogeneic stem cell transplant from an unrelated donor, was CMV-positive, and had acute GVHD only. Some T cells may trace back to the graft donor. The CDR3 DNA is TGTGCCAGCAGCGCCCGACAGGGCTCCCACACTTATGGCTACACCTTC. It translates to CASSARQGSHTYGYTF.